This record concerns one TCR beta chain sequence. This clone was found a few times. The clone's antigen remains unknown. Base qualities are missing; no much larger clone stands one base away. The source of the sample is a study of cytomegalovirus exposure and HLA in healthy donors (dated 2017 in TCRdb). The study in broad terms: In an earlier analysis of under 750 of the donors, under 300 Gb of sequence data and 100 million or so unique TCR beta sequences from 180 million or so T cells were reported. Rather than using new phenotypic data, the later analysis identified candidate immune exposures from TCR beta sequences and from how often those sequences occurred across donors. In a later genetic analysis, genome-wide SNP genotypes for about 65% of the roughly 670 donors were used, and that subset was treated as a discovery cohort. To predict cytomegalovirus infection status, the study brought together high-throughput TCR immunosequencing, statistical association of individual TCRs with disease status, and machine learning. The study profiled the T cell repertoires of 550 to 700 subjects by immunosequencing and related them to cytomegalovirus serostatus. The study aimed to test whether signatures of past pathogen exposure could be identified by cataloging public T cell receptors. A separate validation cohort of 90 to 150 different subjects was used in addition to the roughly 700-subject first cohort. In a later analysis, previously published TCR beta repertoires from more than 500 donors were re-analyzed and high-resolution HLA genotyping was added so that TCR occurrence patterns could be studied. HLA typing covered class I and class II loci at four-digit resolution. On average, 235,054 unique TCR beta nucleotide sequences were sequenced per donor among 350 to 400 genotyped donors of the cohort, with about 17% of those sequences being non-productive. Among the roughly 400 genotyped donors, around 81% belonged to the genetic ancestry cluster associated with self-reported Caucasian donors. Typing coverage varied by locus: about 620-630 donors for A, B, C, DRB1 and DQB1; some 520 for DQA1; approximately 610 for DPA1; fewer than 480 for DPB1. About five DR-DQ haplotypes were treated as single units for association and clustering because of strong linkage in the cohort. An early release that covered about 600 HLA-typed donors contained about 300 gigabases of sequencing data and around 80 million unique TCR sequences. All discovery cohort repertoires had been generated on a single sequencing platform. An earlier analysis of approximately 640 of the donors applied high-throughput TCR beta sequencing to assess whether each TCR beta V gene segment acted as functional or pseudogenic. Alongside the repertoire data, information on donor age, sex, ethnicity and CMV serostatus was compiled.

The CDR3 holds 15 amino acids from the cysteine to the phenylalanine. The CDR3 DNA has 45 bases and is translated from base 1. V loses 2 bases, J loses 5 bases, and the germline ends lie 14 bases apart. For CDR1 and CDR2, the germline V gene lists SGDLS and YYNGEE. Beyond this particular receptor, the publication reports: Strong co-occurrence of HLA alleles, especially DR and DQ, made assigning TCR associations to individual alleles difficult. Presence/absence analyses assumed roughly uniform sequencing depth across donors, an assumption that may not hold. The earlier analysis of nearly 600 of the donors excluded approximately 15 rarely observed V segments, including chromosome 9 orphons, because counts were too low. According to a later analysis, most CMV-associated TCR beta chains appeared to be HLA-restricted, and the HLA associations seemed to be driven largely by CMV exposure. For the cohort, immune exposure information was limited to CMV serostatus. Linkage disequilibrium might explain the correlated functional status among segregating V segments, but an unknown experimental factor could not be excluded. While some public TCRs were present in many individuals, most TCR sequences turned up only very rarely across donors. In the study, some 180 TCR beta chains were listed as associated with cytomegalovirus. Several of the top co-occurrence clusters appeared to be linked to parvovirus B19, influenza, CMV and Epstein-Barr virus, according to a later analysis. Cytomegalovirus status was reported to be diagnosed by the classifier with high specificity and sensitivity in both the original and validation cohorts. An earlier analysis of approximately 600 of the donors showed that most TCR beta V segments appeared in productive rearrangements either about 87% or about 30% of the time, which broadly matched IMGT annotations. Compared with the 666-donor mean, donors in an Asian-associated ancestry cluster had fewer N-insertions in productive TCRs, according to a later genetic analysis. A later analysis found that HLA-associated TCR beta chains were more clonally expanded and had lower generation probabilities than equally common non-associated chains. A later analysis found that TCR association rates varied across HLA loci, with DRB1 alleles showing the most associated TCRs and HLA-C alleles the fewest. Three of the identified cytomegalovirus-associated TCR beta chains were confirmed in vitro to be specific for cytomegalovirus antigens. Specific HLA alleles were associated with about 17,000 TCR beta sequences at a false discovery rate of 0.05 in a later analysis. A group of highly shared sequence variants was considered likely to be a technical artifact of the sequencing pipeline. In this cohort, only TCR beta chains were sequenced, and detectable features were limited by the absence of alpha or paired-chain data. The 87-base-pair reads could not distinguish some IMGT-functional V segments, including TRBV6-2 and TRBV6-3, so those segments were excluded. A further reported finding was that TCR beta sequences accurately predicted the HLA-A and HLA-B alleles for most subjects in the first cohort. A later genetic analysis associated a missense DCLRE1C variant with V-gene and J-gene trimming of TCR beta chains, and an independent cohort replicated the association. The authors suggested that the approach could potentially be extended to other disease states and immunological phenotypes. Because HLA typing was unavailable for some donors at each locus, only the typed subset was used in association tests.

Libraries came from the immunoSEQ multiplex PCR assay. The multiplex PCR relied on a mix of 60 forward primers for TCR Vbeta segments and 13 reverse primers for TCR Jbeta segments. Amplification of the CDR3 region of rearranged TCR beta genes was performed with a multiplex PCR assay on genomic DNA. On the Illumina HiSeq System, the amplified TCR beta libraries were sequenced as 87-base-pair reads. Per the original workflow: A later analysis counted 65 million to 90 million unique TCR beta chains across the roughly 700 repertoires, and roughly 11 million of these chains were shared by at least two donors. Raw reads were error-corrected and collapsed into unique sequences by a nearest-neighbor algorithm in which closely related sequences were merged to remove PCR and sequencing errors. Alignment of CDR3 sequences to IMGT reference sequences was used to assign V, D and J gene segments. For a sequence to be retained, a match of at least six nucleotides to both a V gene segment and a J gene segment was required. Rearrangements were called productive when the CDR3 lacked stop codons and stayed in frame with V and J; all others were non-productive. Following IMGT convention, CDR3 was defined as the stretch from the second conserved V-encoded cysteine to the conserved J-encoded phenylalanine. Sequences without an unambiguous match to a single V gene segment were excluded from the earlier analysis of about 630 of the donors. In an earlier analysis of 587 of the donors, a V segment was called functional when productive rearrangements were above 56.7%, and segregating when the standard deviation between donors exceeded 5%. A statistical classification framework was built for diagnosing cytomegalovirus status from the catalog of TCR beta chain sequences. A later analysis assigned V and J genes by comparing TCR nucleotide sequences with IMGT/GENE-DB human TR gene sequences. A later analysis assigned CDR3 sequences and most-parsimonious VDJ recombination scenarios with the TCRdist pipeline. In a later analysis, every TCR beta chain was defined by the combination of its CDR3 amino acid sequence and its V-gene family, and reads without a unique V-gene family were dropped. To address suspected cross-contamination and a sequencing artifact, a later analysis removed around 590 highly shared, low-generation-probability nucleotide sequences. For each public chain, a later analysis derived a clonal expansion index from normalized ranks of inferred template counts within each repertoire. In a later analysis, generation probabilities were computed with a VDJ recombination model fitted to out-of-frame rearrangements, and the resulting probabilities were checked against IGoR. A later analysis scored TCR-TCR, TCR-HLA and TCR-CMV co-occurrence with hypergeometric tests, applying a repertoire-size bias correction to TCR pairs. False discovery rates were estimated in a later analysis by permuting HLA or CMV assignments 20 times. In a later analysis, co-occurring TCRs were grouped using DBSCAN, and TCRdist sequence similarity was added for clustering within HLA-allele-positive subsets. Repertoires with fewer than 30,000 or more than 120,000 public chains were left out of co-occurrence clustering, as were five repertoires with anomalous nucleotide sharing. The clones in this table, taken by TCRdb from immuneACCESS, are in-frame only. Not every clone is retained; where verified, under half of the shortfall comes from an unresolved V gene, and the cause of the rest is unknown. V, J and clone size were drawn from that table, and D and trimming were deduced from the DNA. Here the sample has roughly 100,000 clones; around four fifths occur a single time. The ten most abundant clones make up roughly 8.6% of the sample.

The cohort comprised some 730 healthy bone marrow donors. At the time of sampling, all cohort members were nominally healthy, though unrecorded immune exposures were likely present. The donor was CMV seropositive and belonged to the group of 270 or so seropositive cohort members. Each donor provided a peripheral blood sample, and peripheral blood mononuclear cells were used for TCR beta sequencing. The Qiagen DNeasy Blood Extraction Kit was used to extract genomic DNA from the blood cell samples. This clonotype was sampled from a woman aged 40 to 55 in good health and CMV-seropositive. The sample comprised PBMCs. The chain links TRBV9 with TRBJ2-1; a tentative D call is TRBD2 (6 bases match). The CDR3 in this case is CASSVAGNYNNEQFF. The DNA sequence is TGTGCCAGCAGCGTTGCGGGGAACTATAACAATGAGCAGTTCTTC.